A single sample is the source of the 7 T cell receptor beta chains below, sequenced in a study of blood T cell repertoires in COVID-19. Assay: immunoSEQ multiplex PCR; the TCRdb copy retains only in-frame clones and omits some. The profile covers 200,000 to 250,000 clones, with roughly nine tenths appearing a single time and roughly 3.3% taken by the ten largest. The sequenced sample was PBMCs or T cells enriched from blood (not recorded which). The receptors were sampled from a woman aged 45 to 65 in a cohort exposed to, infected with or recovered from COVID-19 (not recorded which).

This chain links TRBV4-2 with TRBJ1-5; 7 positions agree with TRBD1. Germline CDR1 and CDR2: LGHNA and YNFKEQ. The J segment lost 7 bases and the V segment lost 4 bases, leaving 10 bases of the junction unmatched. The CDR3 length is 15 residues. DNA of the CDR3: TGTGCCAGCAGCCCAACTCCAGACAGGGACCAGCCCCAGCATTTT. As protein: CASSPTPDRDQPQHF.

This clone was found once. This sequence joins TRBV4-2 and TRBJ1-5; D possibly corresponds to TRBD1 (5 bases). Trimming removed 1 base from V and 3 bases from J, with 13 bases in between. Germline V gene lookup returns CDR1 LGHNA and CDR2 YNFKEQ. CDR3 length: 16 amino acids. CDR3 DNA sequence: TGTGCCAGCAGCCAAGTTGGGCAGGGATACAATCAGCCCCAGCATTTT. Amino acid sequence: CASSQVGQGYNQPQHF.

V usage is TRBV7-9 and J usage is TRBJ1-1, with D uncertain. This CDR3 contains 13 residues. Germline assignment: CDR1 SEHNR and CDR2 FQNEAQ (reference sequence). Deletions cut 5 bases from V and 2 bases from J, with 9 bases between. In DNA form, the CDR3 reads TGTGCCAGCAGCCGGTTTACCAACACTGAAGCTTTCTTT. Protein sequence: CASSRFTNTEAFF.

This rearrangement joins TRBV9 to TRBJ1-1, with 7 nucleotides matching TRBD1. CDR1 and CDR2 from the germline V gene are SGDLS and YYNGEE. This CDR3 is built from 15 residues. The junction had 8 bases not matched to a gene; V was cut back by 0 bases and J by 6 bases. CDR3 sequence: CASSVVPPGGSEAFF. The CDR3 nucleotides are TGTGCCAGCAGCGTAGTCCCGCCAGGGGGGTCTGAAGCTTTCTTT.

The chain employs TRBV3-1 (or the pseudogene TRBV3-2) and TRBJ1-6; D may be TRBD1 (5 bases). The germline V and J ends were trimmed by 0 bases and 10 bases, with 10 bases remaining between them. CDR1 is LGHDT and CDR2 is YNNKEL in the germline V gene (reference sequence). The CDR3 runs to 14 residues. The DNA of the CDR3 is TGTGCCAGCAGCCAAGAACGGGGGTGGTCACCCCTCCACTTT. Translating it yields CASSQERGWSPLHF.

The V call is TRBV7-9, the J call TRBJ2-6; 10 bases line up with TRBD1. Germline assignment: CDR1 SEHNR and CDR2 FQNEAQ (reference sequence). Germline trimming cut 4 bases from V and 1 base from J; bases unmatched to any gene: 4. The CDR3 length is 17 residues. For the CDR3, the DNA is TGTGCCAGCAGCTCGGGACAGGGGATATCTGGGGCCAACGTCCTGACTTTC. This codes for CASSSGQGISGANVLTF.

The V and J genes are TRBV7-2 and TRBJ1-6; D is uncertain. Trimming left V 5 bases short and J 7 bases short, with 9 bases between. There are 13 residues in the CDR3. CDR1 and CDR2 (germline): SGHTA, FQGNSA. CDR3: CASSPQQNSPLHF. CDR3 DNA sequence: TGTGCCAGCAGCCCCCAACAGAATTCACCCCTCCACTTT.